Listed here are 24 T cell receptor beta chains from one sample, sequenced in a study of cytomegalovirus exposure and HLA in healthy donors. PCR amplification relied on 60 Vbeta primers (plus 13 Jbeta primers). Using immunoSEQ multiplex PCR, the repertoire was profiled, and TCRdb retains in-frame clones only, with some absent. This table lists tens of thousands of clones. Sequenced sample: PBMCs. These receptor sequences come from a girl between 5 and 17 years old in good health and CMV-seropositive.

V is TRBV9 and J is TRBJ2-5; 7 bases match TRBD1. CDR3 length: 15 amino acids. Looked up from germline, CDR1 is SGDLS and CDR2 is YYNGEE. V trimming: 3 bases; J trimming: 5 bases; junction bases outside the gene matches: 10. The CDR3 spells CASSAGQEEVETQYF. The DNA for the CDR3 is TGTGCCAGCAGCGCCGGACAGGAGGAAGTGGAGACCCAGTACTTC.

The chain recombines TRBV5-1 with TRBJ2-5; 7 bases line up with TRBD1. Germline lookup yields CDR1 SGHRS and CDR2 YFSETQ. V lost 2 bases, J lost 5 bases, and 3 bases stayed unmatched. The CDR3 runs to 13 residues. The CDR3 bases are TGCGCCAGCAGCTTTCAGGGACAGGAGACCCAGTACTTC. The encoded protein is CASSFQGQETQYF.

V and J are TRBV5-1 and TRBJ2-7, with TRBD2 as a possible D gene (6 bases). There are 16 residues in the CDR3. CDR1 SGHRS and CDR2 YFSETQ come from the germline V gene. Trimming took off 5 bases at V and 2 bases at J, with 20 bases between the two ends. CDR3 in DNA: TGCGCCAGCAGACCCACCCCGGGACTCCCCGCCTACGAGCAGTACTTC. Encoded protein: CASRPTPGLPAYEQYF.

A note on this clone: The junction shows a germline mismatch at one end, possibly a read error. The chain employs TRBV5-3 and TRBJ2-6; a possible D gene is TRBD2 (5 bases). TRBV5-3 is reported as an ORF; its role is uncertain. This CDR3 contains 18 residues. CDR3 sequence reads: CAKSLVSGHTSGANVLTF. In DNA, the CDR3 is TGTGCCAAAAGCTTGGTGAGCGGCCATACCTCTGGGGCCAACGTCCTGACTTTC.

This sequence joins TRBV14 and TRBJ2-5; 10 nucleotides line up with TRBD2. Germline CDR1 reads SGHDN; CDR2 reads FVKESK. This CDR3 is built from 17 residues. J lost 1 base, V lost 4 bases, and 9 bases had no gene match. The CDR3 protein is CASSPTFSGGPQETQYF. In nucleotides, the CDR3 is TGTGCCAGCAGCCCGACCTTTAGCGGGGGGCCCCAAGAGACCCAGTACTTC.

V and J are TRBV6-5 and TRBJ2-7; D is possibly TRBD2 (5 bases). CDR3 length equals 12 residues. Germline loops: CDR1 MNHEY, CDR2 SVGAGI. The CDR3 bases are TGTGCCAGCAGTAGAATAGGAACTAGGTGGCACGTC. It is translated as CASSRIGTRWHV.

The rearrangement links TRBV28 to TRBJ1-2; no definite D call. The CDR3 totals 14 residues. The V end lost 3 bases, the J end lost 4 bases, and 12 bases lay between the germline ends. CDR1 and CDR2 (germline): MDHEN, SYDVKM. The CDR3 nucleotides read TGTGCCAGCAGTTTGAGGGCTGAACTCTATGGCTACACCTTC. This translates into CASSLRAELYGYTF.

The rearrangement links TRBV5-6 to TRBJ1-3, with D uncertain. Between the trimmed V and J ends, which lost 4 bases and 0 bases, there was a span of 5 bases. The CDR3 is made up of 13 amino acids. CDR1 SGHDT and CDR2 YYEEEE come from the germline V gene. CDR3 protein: CASSLSSGNTIYF. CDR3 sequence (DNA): TGTGCCAGCAGCCTGAGCTCTGGAAACACCATATATTTT.

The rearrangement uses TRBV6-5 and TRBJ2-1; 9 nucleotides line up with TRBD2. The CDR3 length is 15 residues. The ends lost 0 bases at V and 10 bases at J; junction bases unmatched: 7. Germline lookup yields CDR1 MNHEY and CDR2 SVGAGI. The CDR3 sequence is CASSYSTGLAEEQFF. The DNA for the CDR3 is TGTGCCAGCAGTTACTCGACGGGACTAGCCGAGGAGCAGTTCTTC.

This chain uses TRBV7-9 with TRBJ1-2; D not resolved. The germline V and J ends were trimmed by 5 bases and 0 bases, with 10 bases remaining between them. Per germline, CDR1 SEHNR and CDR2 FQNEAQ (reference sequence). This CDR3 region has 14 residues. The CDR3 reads CASSQMAANYGYTF. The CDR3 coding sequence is TGTGCCAGCAGCCAAATGGCTGCTAACTATGGCTACACCTTC. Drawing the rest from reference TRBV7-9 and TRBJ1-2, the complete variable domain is DTGVSQNPRHKITKRGQNVTFRCDPISEHNRLYWYRQTLGQGPEFLTYFQNEAQLEKSRLLSDRFSAERPKGSFSTLEIQRTEQGDSAMYLCASSQMAANYGYTFGSGTRLTVV.

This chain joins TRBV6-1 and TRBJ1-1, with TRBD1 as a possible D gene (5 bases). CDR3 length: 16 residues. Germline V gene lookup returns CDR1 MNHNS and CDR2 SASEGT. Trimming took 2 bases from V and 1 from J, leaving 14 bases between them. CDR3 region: CASSERSAGPNTEAFF. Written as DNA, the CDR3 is TGTGCCAGCAGTGAAAGGTCGGCAGGGCCGAACACTGAAGCTTTCTTT.

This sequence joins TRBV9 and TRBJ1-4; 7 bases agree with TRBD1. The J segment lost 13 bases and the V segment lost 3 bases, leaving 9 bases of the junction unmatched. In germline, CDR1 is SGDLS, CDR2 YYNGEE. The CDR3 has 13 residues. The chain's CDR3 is CASSDRGQGVLFF. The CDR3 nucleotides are TGTGCCAGCAGCGATCGGGGCCAGGGGGTACTGTTTTTT.

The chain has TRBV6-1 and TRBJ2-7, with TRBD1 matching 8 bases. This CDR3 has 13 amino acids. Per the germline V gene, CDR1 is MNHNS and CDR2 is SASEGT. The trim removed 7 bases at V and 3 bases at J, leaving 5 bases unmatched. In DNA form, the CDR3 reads TGTGCCAGCAAGCCAGGGGGCAACTACGAGCAGTACGTC. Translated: CASKPGGNYEQYV.

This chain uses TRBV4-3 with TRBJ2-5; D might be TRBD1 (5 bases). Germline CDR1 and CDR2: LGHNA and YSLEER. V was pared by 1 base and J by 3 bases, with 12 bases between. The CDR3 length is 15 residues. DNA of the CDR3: TGCGCCAGCAGCCAAGCAGATGGCAGGGAAGAGACCCAGTACTTC. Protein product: CASSQADGREETQYF.

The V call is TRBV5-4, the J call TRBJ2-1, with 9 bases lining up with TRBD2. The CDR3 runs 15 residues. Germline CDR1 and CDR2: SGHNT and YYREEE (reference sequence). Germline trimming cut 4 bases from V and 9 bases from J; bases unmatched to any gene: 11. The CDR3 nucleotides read TGTGCCAGCAGCACCGGGACTAGCTTTCTAGGTGAGCAGTTCTTC. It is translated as CASSTGTSFLGEQFF. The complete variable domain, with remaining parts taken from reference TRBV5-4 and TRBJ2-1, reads ETGVTQSPTHLIKTRGQQVTLRCSSQSGHNTVSWYQQALGQGPQFIFQYYREEENGRGNFPPRFSGLQFPNYSSELNVNALELDDSALYLCASSTGTSFLGEQFFGPGTRLTVL.

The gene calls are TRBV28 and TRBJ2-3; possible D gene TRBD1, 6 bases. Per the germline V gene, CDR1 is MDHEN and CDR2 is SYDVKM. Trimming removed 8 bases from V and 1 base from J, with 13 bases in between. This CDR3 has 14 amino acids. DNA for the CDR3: TGTGCCAGCTCCAGACAGGTTGGCACAGATACGCAGTATTTT. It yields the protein CASSRQVGTDTQYF.

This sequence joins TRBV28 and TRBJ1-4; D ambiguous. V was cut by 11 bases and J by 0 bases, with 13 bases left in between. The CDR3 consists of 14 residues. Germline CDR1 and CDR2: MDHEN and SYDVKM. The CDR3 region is CASADGSTNEKLFF. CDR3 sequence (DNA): TGTGCCTCCGCCGACGGGTCAACTAATGAAAAACTGTTTTTT.

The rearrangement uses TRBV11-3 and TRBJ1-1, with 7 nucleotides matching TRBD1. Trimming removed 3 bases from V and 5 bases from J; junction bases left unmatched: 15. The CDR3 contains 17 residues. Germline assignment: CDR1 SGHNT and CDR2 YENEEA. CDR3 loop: CASSFRTGVKRGTEAFF. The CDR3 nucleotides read TGTGCCAGCAGCTTTCGTACAGGGGTAAAGAGGGGAACTGAAGCTTTCTTT.

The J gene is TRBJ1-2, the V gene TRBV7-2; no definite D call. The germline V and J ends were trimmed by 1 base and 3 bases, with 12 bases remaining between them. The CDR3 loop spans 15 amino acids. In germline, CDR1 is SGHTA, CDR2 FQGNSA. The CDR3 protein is CASSLVVGEDYGYTF. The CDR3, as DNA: TGTGCCAGCAGCTTAGTAGTGGGTGAGGACTATGGCTACACCTTC.

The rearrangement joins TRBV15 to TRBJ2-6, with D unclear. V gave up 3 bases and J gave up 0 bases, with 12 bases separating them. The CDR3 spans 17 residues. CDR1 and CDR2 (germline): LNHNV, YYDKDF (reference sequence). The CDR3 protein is CATSRERLSSGANVLTF. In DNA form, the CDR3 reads TGTGCCACCAGCAGGGAGAGACTGAGCTCTGGGGCCAACGTCCTGACTTTC.

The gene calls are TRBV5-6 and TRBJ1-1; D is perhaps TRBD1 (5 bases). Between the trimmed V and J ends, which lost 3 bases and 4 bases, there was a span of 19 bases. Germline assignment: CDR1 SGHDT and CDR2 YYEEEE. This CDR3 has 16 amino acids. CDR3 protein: CASSSPGRGEGTEAFF. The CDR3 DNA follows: TGTGCCAGCAGCTCGCCCGGGAGGGGAGAGGGCACTGAAGCTTTCTTT.

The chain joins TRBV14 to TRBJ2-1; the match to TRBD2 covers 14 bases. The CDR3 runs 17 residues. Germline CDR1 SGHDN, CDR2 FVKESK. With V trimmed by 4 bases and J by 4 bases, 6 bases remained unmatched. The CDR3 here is CASSPRLAGGLYNEQFF. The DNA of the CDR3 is TGTGCCAGCAGCCCGAGACTAGCGGGGGGGCTTTACAATGAGCAGTTCTTC. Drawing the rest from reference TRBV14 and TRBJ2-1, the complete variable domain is EAGVTQFPSHSVIEKGQTVTLRCDPISGHDNLYWYRRVMGKEIKFLLHFVKESKQDESGMPNNRFLAERTGGTYSTLKVQPAELEDSGVYFCASSPRLAGGLYNEQFFGPGTRLTVL.

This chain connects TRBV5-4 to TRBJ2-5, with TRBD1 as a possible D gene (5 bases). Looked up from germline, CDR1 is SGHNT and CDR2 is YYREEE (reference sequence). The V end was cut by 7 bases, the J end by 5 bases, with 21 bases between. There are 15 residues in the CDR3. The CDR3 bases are TGTGCCAGCGCCGACGCGGACGGACACGGGGAGACCCAGTACTTC. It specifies CASADADGHGETQYF.

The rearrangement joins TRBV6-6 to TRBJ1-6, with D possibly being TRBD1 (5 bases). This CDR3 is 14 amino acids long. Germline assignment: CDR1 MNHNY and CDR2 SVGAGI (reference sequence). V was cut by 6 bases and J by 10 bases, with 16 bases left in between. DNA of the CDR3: TGTGCCAGCAGCCCCGGAGGGGAGTGGTCACCCCTCCACTTT. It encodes CASSPGGEWSPLHF.